The rows below give T cell receptor beta chains drawn from one sample of a study of cytomegalovirus exposure and HLA in healthy donors. The data were produced by immunoSEQ multiplex PCR, yet TCRdb's version contains in-frame clones alone and is incomplete. This sample yields around 110,000 clones, of which roughly 73% are seen a single time; more than 0.7% belongs to the top ten. The sequenced sample consisted of PBMCs. These TCRs come from a woman aged 25 to 39 in good health and CMV-seronegative. Each CDR3 is given with its conserved first and last residue. A D gene is named only where the DNA matches it firmly. Clone size, where shown, is once, few, many, or a class for clones that have expanded.

d_gene: TRBD1; j_gene: TRBJ2-5; abundance: NA; v_gene: TRBV27; CDR3aa: CASSLLSGQKETQYF; CDR3nt: TGTGCCAGCAGTTTACTGTCGGGACAGAAAGAGACCCAGTACTTC
d_gene: NA; j_gene: TRBJ2-4; abundance: NA; v_gene: TRBV5-6; CDR3aa: CASSLAYYRSENIQYF; CDR3nt: TGTGCCAGCAGCCTGGCGTACTATCGGTCCGAAAACATTCAGTACTTC
d_gene: TRBD2; j_gene: TRBJ2-1; abundance: NA; v_gene: TRBV7-2; CDR3aa: CASSFIGLAGNYNEQFF; CDR3nt: TGTGCCAGCAGCTTTATTGGACTAGCGGGTAACTACAATGAGCAGTTCTTC
d_gene: TRBD1; j_gene: TRBJ1-1; abundance: NA; v_gene: TRBV7-2; CDR3aa: CASSSLSRDSQAFF; CDR3nt: TGTGCCAGCAGCTCCCTATCTCGGGACAGTCAAGCTTTCTTT
d_gene: NA; j_gene: TRBJ2-5; abundance: NA; v_gene: TRBV7-3; CDR3aa: CASSLAGMGETQYF; CDR3nt: TGTGCCAGCAGCTTAGCGGGGATGGGGGAGACCCAGTACTTC
d_gene: TRBD1; j_gene: TRBJ2-7; abundance: few; v_gene: TRBV29-1; CDR3aa: CSVAVGTGVYEQYF; CDR3nt: TGCAGCGTGGCCGTTGGGACAGGGGTTTACGAGCAGTACTTC
d_gene: TRBD2; j_gene: TRBJ2-1; abundance: NA; v_gene: TRBV5-6; CDR3aa: CAGGLADYNEQFF; CDR3nt: TGTGCCGGGGGACTAGCGGACTACAATGAGCAGTTCTTC
d_gene: NA; j_gene: TRBJ1-2; abundance: NA; v_gene: TRBV5-1; CDR3aa: CASSPDSEYGYTF; CDR3nt: TGCGCCAGCAGCCCGGACAGTGAGTATGGCTACACCTTC
d_gene: NA; j_gene: TRBJ1-1; abundance: NA; v_gene: TRBV9; CDR3aa: CASSVAGEGEAFF; CDR3nt: TGTGCCAGCAGCGTAGCAGGGGAGGGTGAAGCTTTCTTT
d_gene: TRBD1; j_gene: TRBJ2-7; abundance: NA; v_gene: TRBV5-6; CDR3aa: CASSRTPGDRGWEQYF; CDR3nt: TGTGCCAGCAGCCGTACTCCCGGGGACAGGGGGTGGGAGCAGTACTTC